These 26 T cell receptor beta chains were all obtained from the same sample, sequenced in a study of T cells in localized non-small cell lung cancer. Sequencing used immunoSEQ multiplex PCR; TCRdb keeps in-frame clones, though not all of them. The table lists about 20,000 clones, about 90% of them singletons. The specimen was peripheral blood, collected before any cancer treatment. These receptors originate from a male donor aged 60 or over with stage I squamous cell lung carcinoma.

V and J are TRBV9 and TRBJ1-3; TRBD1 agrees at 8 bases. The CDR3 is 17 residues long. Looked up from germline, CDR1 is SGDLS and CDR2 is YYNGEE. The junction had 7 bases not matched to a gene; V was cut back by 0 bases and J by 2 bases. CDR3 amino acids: CASSVVDRGGAGNTIYF. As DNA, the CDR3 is TGTGCCAGCAGCGTAGTAGACAGGGGAGGCGCTGGAAACACCATATATTTT.

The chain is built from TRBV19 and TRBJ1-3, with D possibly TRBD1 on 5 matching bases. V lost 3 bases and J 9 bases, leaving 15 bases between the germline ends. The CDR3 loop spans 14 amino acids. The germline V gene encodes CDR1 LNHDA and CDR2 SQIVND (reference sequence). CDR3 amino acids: CASSILTVGGTIYF. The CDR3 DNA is TGTGCCAGTAGTATTTTGACAGTCGGAGGCACCATATATTTT.

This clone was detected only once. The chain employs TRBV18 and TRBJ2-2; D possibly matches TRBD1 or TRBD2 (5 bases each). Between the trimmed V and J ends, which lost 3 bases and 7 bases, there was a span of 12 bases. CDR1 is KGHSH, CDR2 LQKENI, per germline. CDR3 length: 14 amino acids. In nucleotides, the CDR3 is TGTGCCAGCTCACCTCTCCGGGACGTCGGGGAGCTGTTTTTT. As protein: CASSPLRDVGELFF.

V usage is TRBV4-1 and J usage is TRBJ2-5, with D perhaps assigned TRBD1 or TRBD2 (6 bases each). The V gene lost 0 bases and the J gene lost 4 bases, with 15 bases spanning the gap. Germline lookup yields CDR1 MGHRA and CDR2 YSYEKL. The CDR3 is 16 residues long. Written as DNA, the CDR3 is TGCGCCAGCAGCCAAGATTCGTCCAGGGGAGGAGAGACCCAGTACTTC. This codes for CASSQDSSRGGETQYF.

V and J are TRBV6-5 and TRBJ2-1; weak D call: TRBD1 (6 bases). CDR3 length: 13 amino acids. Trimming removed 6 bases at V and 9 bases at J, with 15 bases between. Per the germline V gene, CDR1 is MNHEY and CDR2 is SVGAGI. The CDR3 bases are TGTGCCAGCAGGAAAACAGGGAAACTTGAGCAGTTCTTC. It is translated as CASRKTGKLEQFF.

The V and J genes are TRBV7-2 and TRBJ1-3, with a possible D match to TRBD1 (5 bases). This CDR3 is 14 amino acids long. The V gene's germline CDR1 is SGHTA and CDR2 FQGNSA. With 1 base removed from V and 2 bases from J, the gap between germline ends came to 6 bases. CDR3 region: CASSLGGTGNTIYF. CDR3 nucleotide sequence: TGTGCCAGCAGCTTAGGGGGGACTGGAAACACCATATATTTT.

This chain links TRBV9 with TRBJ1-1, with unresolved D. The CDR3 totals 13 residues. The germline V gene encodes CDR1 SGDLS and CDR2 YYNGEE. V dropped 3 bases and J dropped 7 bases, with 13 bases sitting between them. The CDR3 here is CASSAAMKSEAFF. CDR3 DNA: TGTGCCAGCAGCGCCGCCATGAAGAGTGAAGCTTTCTTT.

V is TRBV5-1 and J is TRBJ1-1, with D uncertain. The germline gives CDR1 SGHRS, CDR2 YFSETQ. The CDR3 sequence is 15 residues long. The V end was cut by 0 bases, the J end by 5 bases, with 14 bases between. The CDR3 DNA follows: TGCGCCAGCAGCTTGGGGACCCCCGCTTGGACTGAAGCTTTCTTT. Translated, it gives CASSLGTPAWTEAFF. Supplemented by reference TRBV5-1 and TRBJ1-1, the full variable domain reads KAGVTQTPRYLIKTRGQQVTLSCSPISGHRSVSWYQQTPGQGLQFLFEYFSETQRNKGNFPGRFSGRQFSNSRSEMNVSTLELGDSALYLCASSLGTPAWTEAFFGQGTRLTVV.

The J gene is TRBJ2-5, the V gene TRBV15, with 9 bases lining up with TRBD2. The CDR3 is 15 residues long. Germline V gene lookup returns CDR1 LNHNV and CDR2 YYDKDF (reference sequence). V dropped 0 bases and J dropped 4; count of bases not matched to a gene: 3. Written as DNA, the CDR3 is TGTGCCACCAGCAGAGACGGCGGGGGGGTAGAGACCCAGTACTTC. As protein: CATSRDGGGVETQYF.

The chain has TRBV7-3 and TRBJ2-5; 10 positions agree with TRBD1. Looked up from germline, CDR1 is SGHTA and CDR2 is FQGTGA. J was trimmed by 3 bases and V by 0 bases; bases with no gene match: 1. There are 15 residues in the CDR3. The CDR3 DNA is TGTGCCAGCAGCTTAACTGGGACAGGGGAAGAGACCCAGTACTTC. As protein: CASSLTGTGEETQYF.

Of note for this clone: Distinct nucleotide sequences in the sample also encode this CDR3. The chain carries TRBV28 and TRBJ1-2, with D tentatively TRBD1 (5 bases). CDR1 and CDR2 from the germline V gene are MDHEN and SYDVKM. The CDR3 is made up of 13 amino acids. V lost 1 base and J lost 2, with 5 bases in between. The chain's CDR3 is CASSLSGNYGYTF. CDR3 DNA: TGTGCCAGCAGTTTATCAGGGAACTATGGCTACACCTTC.

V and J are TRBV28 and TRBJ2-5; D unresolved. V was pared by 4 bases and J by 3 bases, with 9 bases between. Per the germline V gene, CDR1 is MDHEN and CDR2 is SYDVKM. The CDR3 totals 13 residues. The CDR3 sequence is CASSSGGEETQYF. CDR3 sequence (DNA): TGTGCCAGCAGTTCCGGTGGAGAAGAGACCCAGTACTTC.

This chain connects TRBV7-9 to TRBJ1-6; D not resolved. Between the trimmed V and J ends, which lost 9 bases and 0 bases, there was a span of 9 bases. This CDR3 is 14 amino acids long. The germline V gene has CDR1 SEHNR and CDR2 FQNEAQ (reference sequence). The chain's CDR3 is CASEGGSYNSPLHF. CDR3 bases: TGTGCCAGTGAGGGAGGCTCCTATAATTCACCCCTCCACTTT.

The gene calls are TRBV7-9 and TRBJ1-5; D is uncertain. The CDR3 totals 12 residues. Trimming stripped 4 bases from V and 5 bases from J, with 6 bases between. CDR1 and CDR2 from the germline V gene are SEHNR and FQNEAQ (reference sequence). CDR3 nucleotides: TGTGCCAGCAGCTCTGGGGATCAGCCCCAGCATTTT. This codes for CASSSGDQPQHF.

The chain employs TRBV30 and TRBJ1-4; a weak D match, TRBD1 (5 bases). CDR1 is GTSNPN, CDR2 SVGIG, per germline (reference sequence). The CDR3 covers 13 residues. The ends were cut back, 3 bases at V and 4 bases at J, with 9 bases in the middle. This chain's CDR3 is CAWRRGGNEKLFF. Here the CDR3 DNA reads TGTGCCTGGAGGCGGGGGGGTAATGAAAAACTGTTTTTT.

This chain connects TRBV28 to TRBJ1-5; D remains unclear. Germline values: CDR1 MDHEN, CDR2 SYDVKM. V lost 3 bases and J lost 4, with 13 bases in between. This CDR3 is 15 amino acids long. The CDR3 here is CASSFIPGINQPQHF. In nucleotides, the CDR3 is TGTGCCAGCAGTTTTATCCCAGGAATTAATCAGCCCCAGCATTTT.

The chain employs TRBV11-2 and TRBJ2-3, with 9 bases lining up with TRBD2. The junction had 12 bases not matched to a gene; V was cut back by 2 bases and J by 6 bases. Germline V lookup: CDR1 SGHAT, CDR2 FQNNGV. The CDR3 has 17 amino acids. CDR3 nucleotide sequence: TGTGCCAGCAGCTTAATGGATCGAAGGGCGGGGGGGGATACGCAGTATTTT. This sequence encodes CASSLMDRRAGGDTQYF.

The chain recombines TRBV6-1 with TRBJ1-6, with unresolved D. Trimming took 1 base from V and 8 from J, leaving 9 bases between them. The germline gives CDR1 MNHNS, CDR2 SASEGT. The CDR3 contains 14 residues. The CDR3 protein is CASSEVGLHSPLHF. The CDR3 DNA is TGTGCCAGCAGTGAAGTGGGCCTACATTCACCCCTCCACTTT.

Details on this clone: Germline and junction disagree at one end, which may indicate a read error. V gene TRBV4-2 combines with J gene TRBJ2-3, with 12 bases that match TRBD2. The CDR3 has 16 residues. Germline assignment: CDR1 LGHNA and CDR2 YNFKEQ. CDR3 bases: TGTGCCAGCAGCCAGGAACTAGCGGGGGGCACTGATACGCAGTATTTT. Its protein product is CASSQELAGGTDTQYF.

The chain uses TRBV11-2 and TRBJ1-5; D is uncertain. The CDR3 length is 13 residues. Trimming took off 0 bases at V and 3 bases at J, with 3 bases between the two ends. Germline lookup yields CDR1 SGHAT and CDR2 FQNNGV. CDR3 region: CASSLDINQPQHF. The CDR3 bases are TGTGCCAGCAGCTTAGACATCAATCAGCCCCAGCATTTT.

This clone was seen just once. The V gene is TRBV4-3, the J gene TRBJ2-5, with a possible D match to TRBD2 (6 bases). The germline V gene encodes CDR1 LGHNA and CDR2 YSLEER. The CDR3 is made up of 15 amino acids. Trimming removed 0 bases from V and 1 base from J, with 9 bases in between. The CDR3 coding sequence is TGCGCCAGCAGCCAAGATCTGGGGGGCCAAGAGACCCAGTACTTC. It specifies CASSQDLGGQETQYF.

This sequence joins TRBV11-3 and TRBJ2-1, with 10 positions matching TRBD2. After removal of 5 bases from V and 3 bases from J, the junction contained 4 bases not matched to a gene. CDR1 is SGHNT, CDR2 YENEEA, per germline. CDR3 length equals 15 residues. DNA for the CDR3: TGTGCCAGCAGCGAGGGACTAGCGATCTACAATGAGCAGTTCTTC. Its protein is CASSEGLAIYNEQFF.

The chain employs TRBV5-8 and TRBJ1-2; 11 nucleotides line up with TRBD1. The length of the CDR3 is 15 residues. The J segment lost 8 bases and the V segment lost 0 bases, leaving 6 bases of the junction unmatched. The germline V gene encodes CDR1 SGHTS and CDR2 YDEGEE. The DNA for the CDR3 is TGTGCCAGCAGCTTGGCCGGGACAGGGGGTGGCGGCTACACCTTC. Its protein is CASSLAGTGGGGYTF. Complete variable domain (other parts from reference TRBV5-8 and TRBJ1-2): EAGVTQSPTHLIKTRGQQATLRCSPISGHTSVYWYQQALGLGLQFLLWYDEGEERNRGNFPPRFSGRQFPNYSSELNVNALELEDSALYLCASSLAGTGGGGYTFGSGTRLTVV.

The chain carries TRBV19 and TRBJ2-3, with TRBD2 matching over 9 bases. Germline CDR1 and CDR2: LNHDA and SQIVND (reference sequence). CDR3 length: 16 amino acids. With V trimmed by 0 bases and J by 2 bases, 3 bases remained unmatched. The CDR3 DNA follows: TGTGCCAGTAGTATAGACTCTAGCGGGAACACAGATACGCAGTATTTT. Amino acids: CASSIDSSGNTDTQYF.

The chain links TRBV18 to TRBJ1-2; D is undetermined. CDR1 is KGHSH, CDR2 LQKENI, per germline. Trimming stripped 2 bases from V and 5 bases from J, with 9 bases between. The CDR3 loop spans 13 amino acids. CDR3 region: CASSPIGEYGYTF. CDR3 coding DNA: TGTGCCAGCTCACCAATCGGAGAATATGGCTACACCTTC. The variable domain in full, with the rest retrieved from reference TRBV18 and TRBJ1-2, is NAGVMQNPRHLVRRRGQEARLRCSPMKGHSHVYWYRQLPEEGLKFMVYLQKENIIDESGMPKERFSAEFPKEGPSILRIQQVVRGDSAAYFCASSPIGEYGYTFGSGTRLTVV.

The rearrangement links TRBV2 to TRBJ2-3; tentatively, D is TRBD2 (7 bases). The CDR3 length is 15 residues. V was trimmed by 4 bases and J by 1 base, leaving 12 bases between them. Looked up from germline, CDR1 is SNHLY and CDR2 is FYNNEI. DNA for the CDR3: TGTGCCAGCAGTGGGGGGCGGGAGCGCACAGATACGCAGTATTTT. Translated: CASSGGRERTDTQYF.